What follows are 26 T cell receptor beta chains derived from one specimen sequenced in a study of T cells in Graves' hyperthyroidism and ophthalmopathy. TCR beta CDR3 region amplification was performed from RNA transcripts. First-round RT-PCR targeting the TCR CDR3 was performed with the HTBI primer set. TCRdb processed the multiplex PCR reads anew with MiXCR; each CDR3 protein has one entry. The sample consists of about 600,000 distinct CDR3 sequences, 14% of them appearing once. The sequenced material came from blood. The receptors derive from a woman aged 18-29 years with Graves' ophthalmopathy.

Many counts were recorded for this clonotype. The CDR3 region is CASSLNPGPGANVLTF. CDR3 coding DNA: TGTGCCAGCAGTTTAAATCCAGGGCCCGGGGCCAACGTCCTGACTTTC. This chain connects TRBV12-3 or TRBV12-4 to TRBJ2-6, with D maybe TRBD1 (5 bases). The CDR3 is 16 residues long. V was cut by 2 bases and J by 4 bases, with 12 bases left in between.

On this clonotype: Germline is not matched at one junction end, which may reflect a read error. The chain has TRBV29-1 and TRBJ2-2; possible D gene TRBD2, 6 bases. Germline CDR1 reads SQVTM; CDR2 reads ANQGSEA. This CDR3 is built from 13 residues. For the CDR3, the DNA is TGCAGCGTTACGACGGTGAACACCGGGGGGCTGTTTTTT. Translated, it gives CSVTTVNTGGLFF.

This clonotype was seen repeatedly, ten times or more. The rearrangement joins TRBV7-8 to TRBJ2-5, with TRBD2 matching 14 bases. The germline gives CDR1 SGHVS, CDR2 FQNEAQ. The CDR3 sequence is 17 residues long. After removal of 3 bases from V and 5 bases from J, the junction contained 8 bases not matched to a gene. The CDR3 DNA reads as TGTGCCAGCAGCTTGGCGGGACTAGCGGGAGCCTTGGAGACCCAGTACTTC. Protein product: CASSLAGLAGALETQYF.

This clonotype was observed a handful of times. V gene TRBV5-1 combines with J gene TRBJ2-7, with TRBD1 as a possible D gene (5 bases). Trimming stripped 1 base from V and 2 bases from J, with 10 bases between. Looked up from germline, CDR1 is SGHRS and CDR2 is YFSETQ. The CDR3 is made up of 14 amino acids. CDR3 DNA: TGCGCCAGCAGCTTGCAGGGATTCGCCTACGAGCAGTACTTC. It codes for CASSLQGFAYEQYF. The whole variable domain, remainder taken from reference TRBV5-1 and TRBJ2-7, is KAGVTQTPRYLIKTRGQQVTLSCSPISGHRSVSWYQQTPGQGLQFLFEYFSETQRNKGNFPGRFSGRQFSNSRSEMNVSTLELGDSALYLCASSLQGFAYEQYFGPGTRLTVT.

This chain links TRBV12-3 or TRBV12-4 with TRBJ1-2; tentatively, D is TRBD1 (6 bases). CDR3 length: 13 amino acids. Trimming pared 5 bases from V and 7 bases from J, leaving 14 bases between. The CDR3 sequence is CASSARGGGGYTF. The CDR3 DNA sequence: TGTGCCAGCAGTGCCCGCGGGGGCGGTGGCTACACCTTC.

This clonotype was counted at least ten times. CDR3 DNA sequence: TGTGCCAGCAGCTTAGGTGCCGCGGACTCCTACAATGAGCAGTTCTTC. It encodes CASSLGAADSYNEQFF. The rearrangement uses TRBV11-3 and TRBJ2-1; D remains unclear. V dropped 1 base and J dropped 0 bases, with 10 bases sitting between them. The CDR3 is 16 amino acids. Germline lookup yields CDR1 SGHNT and CDR2 YENEEA.

This clonotype occurred a few times. The chain has TRBV2 and TRBJ1-5, with no clear D. Germline V lookup: CDR1 SNHLY, CDR2 FYNNEI. V shed 5 bases and J shed 3 bases, with 11 bases lying between them. CDR3 length: 14 residues. The CDR3 DNA follows: TGTGCCAGCAGTTACATGAAGGACAATCAGCCCCAGCATTTT. This sequence encodes CASSYMKDNQPQHF.

The V call is TRBV20-1, the J call TRBJ1-1, with D tentatively TRBD1 (6 bases). Germline V gives CDR1 DFQATT, CDR2 SNEGSKA (reference sequence). This CDR3 contains 13 residues. V was trimmed by 6 bases and J by 4 bases, leaving 15 bases between them. The DNA for the CDR3 is TGCAGTGCGATCACAGGGTTTGGCACTGAAGCTTTCTTT. It yields the protein CSAITGFGTEAFF.

The rearrangement joins TRBV28 to TRBJ2-3; the D gene is possibly TRBD2 (6 bases). V lost 5 bases and J 7 bases, leaving 13 bases between the germline ends. This CDR3 spans 13 amino acids. Germline V gene sequence: CDR1 MDHEN, CDR2 SYDVKM. The CDR3 bases are TGTGCCAGCAGTCCAGCTAGCGAGAATACGCAGTATTTT. This codes for CASSPASENTQYF. The full variable domain, completed using reference TRBV28 and TRBJ2-3, is DVKVTQSSRYLVKRTGEKVFLECVQDMDHENMFWYRQDPGLGLRLIYFSYDVKMKEKGDIPEGYSVSREKKERFSLILESASTNQTSMYLCASSPASENTQYFGPGTRLTVL.

In regard to this clonotype: It may be a read error: a sequence one base away is much more abundant. V usage is TRBV5-1 and J usage is TRBJ2-5; D might be TRBD1 or TRBD2, each matching 6 bases. Germline V gene lookup returns CDR1 SGHRS and CDR2 YFSETQ. The CDR3 length is 15 residues. The CDR3 region is CASSLAWGAQGTQYF. In nucleotides, the CDR3 is TGCGCCAGCAGCTTGGCCTGGGGGGCCCAAGGGACCCAGTACTTC.

There are many counts of this clonotype. The V and J genes are TRBV29-1 and TRBJ2-2; possible D gene TRBD2, 5 bases. Trimming left V 5 bases short and J 5 bases short, with 9 bases between. Germline V gene lookup returns CDR1 SQVTM and CDR2 ANQGSEA. The CDR3 runs 12 residues. The CDR3 protein is CSVRGRTGELFF. The CDR3 bases are TGCAGCGTTAGAGGGCGGACCGGGGAGCTGTTTTTT.

There are a few counts of this clonotype. CDR3 sequence reads: CASRVPSRTGYTGELFF. CDR3 bases: TGTGCCAGCAGAGTCCCGAGCAGGACAGGCTACACCGGGGAGCTGTTTTTT. This chain connects TRBV6-1 to TRBJ2-2; TRBD1 matches at 7 bases. The J segment lost 3 bases and the V segment lost 6 bases, leaving 13 bases of the junction unmatched. The CDR3 extends over 17 amino acids. Germline V gives CDR1 MNHNS, CDR2 SASEGT.

This sequence joins TRBV6-4 and TRBJ2-2; no clear D. V gave up 3 bases and J gave up 2 bases, with 13 bases separating them. Germline V gene sequence: CDR1 MRHNA, CDR2 SNTAGT. The CDR3 runs to 16 residues. CDR3 nucleotides: TGTGCCAGCAGTGAGGAACTAAGCCTCAACACCGGGGAGCTGTTTTTT. Translation gives CASSEELSLNTGELFF.

The chain joins TRBV4-3 to TRBJ2-3, with 14 bases lining up with TRBD2. Germline loops: CDR1 LGHNA, CDR2 YSLEER. The CDR3 runs to 16 residues. J was trimmed by 6 bases and V by 4 bases; bases with no gene match: 6. In DNA form, the CDR3 reads TGCGCCAGCAGCCTTGGGACTAGCGGGAGCGTTGATACGCAGTATTTT. It codes for CASSLGTSGSVDTQYF.

The chain has TRBV19 and TRBJ1-3, with D possibly matching TRBD1 (5 bases). The CDR3 loop spans 16 amino acids. V lost 6 bases to trimming and J lost 0 bases, with 15 bases between them. Germline assignment: CDR1 LNHDA and CDR2 SQIVND (reference sequence). CDR3 nucleotides: TGTGCCAGTAGGTCAGCCGGGACCGGCTCTGGAAACACCATATATTTT. Amino acid sequence: CASRSAGTGSGNTIYF.

This clonotype was detected many times. The rearrangement joins TRBV27 to TRBJ1-2; 8 bases agree with TRBD1. Trimming removed 5 bases from V and 0 bases from J; junction bases left unmatched: 11. CDR1 is MNHEY, CDR2 SMNVEV, per germline (reference sequence). The CDR3 runs 17 residues. As DNA, the CDR3 is TGTGCCAGCAGTCAAACCCGGGCGACAGGGGCTAACTATGGCTACACCTTC. Residues: CASSQTRATGANYGYTF.

This clonotype was counted at least ten times. The rearrangement uses TRBV28 and TRBJ2-1; tentative D call: TRBD2 (6 bases). The CDR3 contains 14 residues. Per germline, CDR1 MDHEN and CDR2 SYDVKM. V was trimmed by 5 bases and J by 8 bases, leaving 16 bases between them. The DNA of the CDR3 is TGTGCCAGCAGTGTTTCAGCAGGGAGGCATGAGCAGTTCTTC. Amino acid sequence: CASSVSAGRHEQFF.

In this sample, this clonotype turned up many times. V gene TRBV2 combines with J gene TRBJ1-1; tentatively, D is TRBD1 (6 bases). V shed 5 bases and J shed 6 bases, with 16 bases lying between them. CDR1 is SNHLY, CDR2 FYNNEI, per germline. The CDR3 is 14 residues long. The CDR3 loop reads CASSIIGTQAEAFF. In DNA form, the CDR3 reads TGTGCCAGCAGTATCATCGGGACACAGGCTGAAGCTTTCTTT.

The sample holds many counts of this clonotype. The CDR3 sequence: CASTTLSGSRYNEQFF. CDR3 in DNA: TGTGCCAGCACCACACTTAGCGGGAGCCGATACAATGAGCAGTTCTTC. This sequence joins TRBV27 and TRBJ2-1; TRBD2 aligns across 9 bases. Per the germline V gene, CDR1 is MNHEY and CDR2 is SMNVEV (reference sequence). The CDR3 has 16 residues. V shed 7 bases, J shed 4 bases, and the junction held 11 bases outside the gene matches.

This clonotype was detected only a few times. Being one base from a much bigger clone, this may be a read error. The V call is TRBV7-8, the J call TRBJ2-7, with D perhaps matching TRBD2 (6 bases). The CDR3 extends over 15 amino acids. The germline gives CDR1 SGHVS, CDR2 FQNEAQ. CDR3 nucleotide sequence: TGTGCCAACAGCTTAGGATGGCGGGAAGCCTACGAGCAGTACTTC. Its protein is CANSLGWREAYEQYF.

This clonotype was seen more than once but under ten times. This chain links TRBV6-2 or TRBV6-3 with TRBJ2-7; 8 nucleotides align to TRBD2. The V gene's germline CDR1 is MNHEY and CDR2 SVGEGT. CDR3 length equals 14 residues. After removal of 7 bases from V and 4 bases from J, the junction contained 9 bases not matched to a gene. CDR3 nucleotides: TGTGCCAGCAATTCCGGGACTAGTCTGTACGAGCAGTACTTC. It translates to CASNSGTSLYEQYF.

This clonotype was recorded many times. The chain recombines TRBV27 with TRBJ2-7, with D maybe TRBD1 (6 bases). The V and J ends lost 5 bases and 2 bases respectively, with 13 bases between them. The CDR3 covers 14 residues. Germline V CDR1 and CDR2: MNHEY, SMNVEV (reference sequence). The CDR3 protein is CASSNDRRTYEQYF. The CDR3 nucleotides read TGTGCCAGCAGTAATGACAGGCGGACCTACGAGCAGTACTTC.

This clonotype occurred many times. The J gene is TRBJ1-5, the V gene TRBV12-5, with 7 bases matching TRBD1. The CDR3 has 13 amino acids. CDR1 and CDR2 from the germline V gene are LGHNT and FRNRAP. V lost 6 bases and J lost 5; bases outside the gene matches: 4. For the CDR3, the DNA is TGTGCTAGTGGCCTGCAGGGGGATCAGCCCCAGCATTTT. Translation gives CASGLQGDQPQHF.

As concerns this clonotype: One junction end disagrees with the germline gene, perhaps due to a read error. The chain uses TRBV10-2 and TRBJ2-3, with D tentatively TRBD1 (5 bases). The germline CDR1 and CDR2 sequences are WSHSY and SAAADI. This CDR3 has 13 amino acids. The CDR3 nucleotides read TGCGCCAGCAGTGAGTCGGGGCGAGATGCGCAGTATTTT. It codes for CASSESGRDAQYF.

The V and J genes are TRBV4-2 and TRBJ1-2; D ambiguous. The CDR3 loop spans 13 amino acids. Germline loops: CDR1 LGHNA, CDR2 YNFKEQ. The ends were cut back, 0 bases at V and 6 bases at J, with 8 bases in the middle. The CDR3 coding sequence is TGTGCCAGCAGCCAAGATCCCAGTAATGGCTACACCTTC. Translation gives CASSQDPSNGYTF.

This clonotype was seen ten or more times. This sequence joins TRBV19 and TRBJ1-1; no firm D call. V was pared by 10 bases and J by 3 bases, with 24 bases between. The CDR3 contains 16 residues. Looked up from germline, CDR1 is LNHDA and CDR2 is SQIVND (reference sequence). CDR3 sequence reads: CATSWTIAYEDTEAFF. CDR3 nucleotide sequence: TGTGCCACCTCGTGGACTATCGCTTACGAGGACACTGAAGCTTTCTTT.